This T cell receptor (beta chain) was identified during a study of blood T cell repertoires in COVID-19. Trimming took 0 bases from V and 0 from J, leaving 7 bases between them. The CDR3 length is 14 residues. Per germline, CDR1 SGHRS and CDR2 YFSETQ. Residents of approximately 25 US areas, aged about 18 to 95 years, made up the participants. Participants' reported clinical history set cohort assignment. Recovered status in Cohort 3 required two negative PCRs, clearance, or symptom resolution. The method was immunoSEQ multiplex PCR; TCRdb's version includes in-frame clones alone and lacks a portion of them. The sample holds under 200,000 clones, 82% seen once. A few counts support this clone. The same CDR3 can be traced to other DNA sequences in this sample.

J is TRBJ2-7 and V is TRBV5-1; TRBD2 might be the D (6 bases). Source material: PBMCs or T cells enriched from blood (not recorded which). The clonotype was recovered from a man in his 60s who had recovered from COVID-19. CDR3 sequence: CASSLAGSSYEQYF. CDR3 bases: TGCGCCAGCAGCTTGGCCGGGAGCTCCTACGAGCAGTACTTC.